This record looks at one TCR beta chain sequence and its context. Its specificity is unknown. V was clipped by 4 bases and J by 3 bases, with 18 bases between them. Germline CDR1 and CDR2: SGHAT and FQNNGV. CDR3 length: 16 amino acids. The entry originates in a study of shared clonotypes between healthy human individuals. Measured with immunoSEQ multiplex PCR; TCRdb has only the in-frame clones, and not every one. Found here are roughly 640,000 clones, 74% of them singletons; the top ten hold approximately 1.7%. General study findings and limits: Sequencing depth was a factor that was expected to affect clonotype sharing among donors.

The material sequenced was memory CD4+ T cells sorted from blood. Noted subset: CD45RA-negative fraction. This clonotype was obtained from a woman under 40 in good health. J is TRBJ1-2 and V is TRBV11-2; D might be TRBD1 (5 bases). The CDR3 coding sequence is TGTGCCAGCAGCTCCAACCTAGACAGCATGGACTATGGCTACACCTTC. Protein: CASSSNLDSMDYGYTF.